The 7 T cell receptor beta chains below all came from one sample that was sequenced in a study of blood T cell repertoires in COVID-19. TCRdb's copy holds only in-frame clones and misses some; the assay was immunoSEQ multiplex PCR. The sample includes hundreds of thousands of clones, around 89% of them seen just once. The material sequenced was PBMCs or T cells enriched from blood (not recorded which). The receptors come from a woman between 18 and 29 years old with acute COVID-19.

CDR3 loop: CASSPTAGESRDGYTF. The CDR3 bases are TGTGCCAGCAGCCCGACGGCGGGAGAGTCGAGGGATGGCTACACCTTC. The chain combines TRBV28 with TRBJ1-2; D gene ambiguous. CDR3 length: 16 amino acids. CDR1 is MDHEN and CDR2 is SYDVKM in the germline V gene. The V end lost 6 bases, the J end lost 6 bases, and 23 bases lay between the germline ends.

The chain recombines TRBV9 with TRBJ2-2, with 8 positions matching TRBD2. CDR3 length: 17 residues. V was pared by 4 bases and J by 5 bases, with 13 bases of the junction left unmatched. CDR1 is SGDLS, CDR2 YYNGEE, per germline. CDR3 sequence (DNA): TGTGCCAGCAGCCCCGGGGGGGGGCTTGGCCAGACCGGGGAGCTGTTTTTT. This gives the protein CASSPGGGLGQTGELFF.

This chain joins TRBV7-9 and TRBJ2-1; 7 nucleotides match TRBD2. The CDR3 spans 16 residues. From germline, CDR1 is SEHNR and CDR2 FQNEAQ (reference sequence). V lost 5 bases to trimming and J lost 4 bases; unmatched junction nucleotides: 11. The CDR3 region has the DNA TGTGCCAGCAGCGCGATGGGGCTAGCGGCTTACAATGAGCAGTTCTTC. It yields the protein CASSAMGLAAYNEQFF. Together with reference TRBV7-9 and TRBJ2-1, the CDR3 gives the full variable domain: DTGVSQNPRHKITKRGQNVTFRCDPISEHNRLYWYRQTLGQGPEFLTYFQNEAQLEKSRLLSDRFSAERPKGSFSTLEIQRTEQGDSAMYLCASSAMGLAAYNEQFFGPGTRLTVL.

This clone occurred once. V usage is TRBV9 and J usage is TRBJ2-1; D uncertain. The CDR3 is made up of 16 amino acids. The germline V gene encodes CDR1 SGDLS and CDR2 YYNGEE. Trimming removed 3 bases from V and 0 bases from J, with 13 bases in between. The CDR3 coding sequence is TGTGCCAGCAGCGCTTCCGCGTGGAGCTCCTACAATGAGCAGTTCTTC. Translation gives CASSASAWSSYNEQFF.

This rearrangement joins TRBV7-3 to TRBJ2-1, with TRBD2 matching 7 bases. CDR1 is SGHTA, CDR2 FQGTGA, per germline. This CDR3 region has 16 residues. V lost 2 bases and J lost 4; bases outside the gene matches: 8. The CDR3 coding sequence is TGTGCCAGCAGCTTAGTAGGGGCTAGCGGATACAATGAGCAGTTCTTC. It encodes CASSLVGASGYNEQFF.

The V and J genes are TRBV28 and TRBJ2-3; possibly TRBD1 for D (6 bases). CDR1 MDHEN and CDR2 SYDVKM come from the germline V gene. The CDR3 sequence is 14 residues long. The germline V and J ends were trimmed by 6 bases and 2 bases, with 12 bases remaining between them. This chain's CDR3 is CASRPRQDTDTQYF. The CDR3 coding sequence is TGTGCCAGCAGGCCAAGACAGGACACAGATACGCAGTATTTT.

J is TRBJ2-2 and V is TRBV5-1, with D possibly TRBD2 on 6 matching bases. V shed 4 bases and J shed 2 bases, with 18 bases lying between them. CDR1 is SGHRS, CDR2 YFSETQ, per germline. The CDR3 totals 17 residues. The CDR3 bases are TGCGCCAGCAGCCCGTCAATTGGCGGGATTAACACCGGGGAGCTGTTTTTT. Its protein product is CASSPSIGGINTGELFF.